These T cell receptor beta chains were read from a single sample in a study of T cells in narcolepsy. The repertoire was sequenced with immunoSEQ multiplex PCR; TCRdb's copy has only in-frame clones and lacks some. This table holds tens of thousands of clones, 90% to 95% found once. The sequencing input was CD45RA- memory CD4+ T cells from PBMCs. The receptor source for this set is a human donor with narcolepsy. Both conserved end residues are part of each CDR3. D genes are given only for firm matches. The size entry is marked missing in some rows and otherwise reads once, few, many or a size class.

D gene | J gene | V gene | clone size | CDR3 DNA | CDR3 protein
TRBD1 | TRBJ2-7 | TRBV5-4 | . | TGTGCCAGCAGCTTCAGGGCAGGGGGCGGCTACGAGCAGTACTTC | CASSFRAGGGYEQYF
TRBD1 | TRBJ1-3 | TRBV4-3 | . | TGCGCCAGCAGCCAAGTTTCGACAGGGGGCTTTTCTGGAAACACCATATATTTT | CASSQVSTGGFSGNTIYF
. | TRBJ1-1 | TRBV4-3 | . | TGCGCCAGCAGCCAATCAGGGGTGTACACTGAAGCTTTCTTT | CASSQSGVYTEAFF
. | TRBJ2-3 | TRBV5-1 | . | TGCGCCAGCAGCTTGGGGACCAGCACAGATACGCAGTATTTT | CASSLGTSTDTQYF
. | TRBJ1-4 | TRBV7-9 | . | TGTGCCAGCAGCGCCCGGGGCAGGGTGAATGAAAAACTGTTTTTT | CASSARGRVNEKLFF
TRBD1 | TRBJ1-1 | TRBV12-5 | once | TGTGCTAGTGGTTTGAGGCGACAGGGGGCCTTTGAAGCTTTCTTT | CASGLRRQGAFEAFF
. | TRBJ2-1 | TRBV29-1 | . | TGCAGCGTTGAGTGGGGTACCAATGAGCAGTTCTTC | CSVEWGTNEQFF
. | TRBJ2-2 | TRBV4-1 | once | TGCGCCAGCAGCCAAACCTTTCGACGGATTAACACCGGGGAGCTGTTTTTT | CASSQTFRRINTGELFF
TRBD1 | TRBJ1-1 | TRBV5-5 | . | TGTGCCAGCAGCCTGGATTGGGACAGGGAGACTGAAGCTTTCTTT | CASSLDWDRETEAFF
. | TRBJ1-2 | TRBV2 | . | TGTGCCAGCAGTGAGTCAGGCTATGGCTACACCTTC | CASSESGYGYTF
TRBD1 | TRBJ1-5 | TRBV18 | . | TGTGCCAGCACCATTACAGGGGACAATCAGCCCCAGCATTTT | CASTITGDNQPQHF
. | TRBJ2-3 | TRBV6-6 | . | TGTGCCAGCAGTTCCAGCGGGAGCACAGATACGCAGTATTTT | CASSSSGSTDTQYF
TRBD2 | TRBJ2-7 | TRBV5-1 | once | TGCGCCAGCAGCTTGGGGCTAGCGGGAGGCTCCTGGGACGAGCAGTACTTC | CASSLGLAGGSWDEQYF
TRBD1 | TRBJ2-7 | TRBV7-8 | . | TGTGCCAGCAGCCCTAGGCGGGACAGGGAAGGGCAGGAGCAGTACTTC | CASSPRRDREGQEQYF
. | TRBJ1-1 | TRBV29-1 | . | TGCAGCCTCGTGGGGATGGGCACTGAAGCTTTCTTT | CSLVGMGTEAFF
TRBD2 | TRBJ2-5 | TRBV19 | . | TGTGCCAGTAGTAAGGGGACTAGCGGTCTGGAGACCCAGTACTTC | CASSKGTSGLETQYF
. | TRBJ2-7 | TRBV6-1 | . | TGTGCCAGCAGTGAACAAGGCCTCTACGAGCAGTACTTC | CASSEQGLYEQYF
TRBD2 | TRBJ2-1 | TRBV12-5 | once | TGTGCTAGTGGTTCGGGGACTAGTGGCAATGAGCAGTTCTTC | CASGSGTSGNEQFF
. | TRBJ2-7 | TRBV7-8 | . | TGTGCCAGCACCGGGAGTGGGGGCTACGAGCAGTACTTC | CASTGSGGYEQYF
. | TRBJ1-5 | TRBV5-8 | . | TGTGCCAGCAGCTTGGGGCAGTTTTATAGCAATCAGCCCCAGCATTTT | CASSLGQFYSNQPQHF
. | TRBJ1-2 | TRBV15 | once | TGTGCCACCAGCAGACGATCGAGGGATCCGGATGGCTACACCTTC | CATSRRSRDPDGYTF
TRBD2 | TRBJ2-3 | TRBV19 | once | TGTGCCAGTTGGACTAGCGGGAGTCGGGAGTATTTT | CASWTSGSREYF
. | TRBJ2-1 | TRBV6-5 | . | TGTGCCAGCAGTCCGTCACATGACAGGAATGAGCAGTTCTTC | CASSPSHDRNEQFF
. | TRBJ1-1 | TRBV5-1 | few | TGCGCCAGCAGCTTGGGAGGTAGGGCCAACACTGAAGCTTTCTTT | CASSLGGRANTEAFF
TRBD1 | TRBJ1-2 | TRBV25-1 | . | TGTGCCAGCAGTGAATATTCCAGGGACAGCAGCGGCTACACCTTC | CASSEYSRDSSGYTF
TRBD2 | TRBJ2-6 | TRBV4-2 | few | TGTGCCAGCAGCCAGGGCTCGGGACTAGCGGGTAGTGGGGCCAACGTCCTGACTTTC | CASSQGSGLAGSGANVLTF
. | TRBJ1-3 | TRBV4-2 | . | TGTGCCAGCAGCCAAGGGGCGTCCGGGAGCTCTGGAAACACCATATATTTT | CASSQGASGSSGNTIYF
TRBD1 | TRBJ1-1 | TRBV29-1 | . | TGCAGCGTTACACAGGGGAGGGGGACTGAAGCTTTCTTT | CSVTQGRGTEAFF
. | TRBJ2-7 | TRBV6-5 | . | TGTGCCAGCAGTCCCAGGACAGATTCCTACGAGCAGTACTTC | CASSPRTDSYEQYF
TRBD2 | TRBJ2-1 | TRBV27 | . | TGTGCCAGCAAGAGTAGCGGGAGTCACAATGAGCAGTTCTTC | CASKSSGSHNEQFF
. | TRBJ2-3 | TRBV5-1 | . | TGCGCCAGCAGCTTGGCCCCATACGCGCCTAACGTGACAGATACGCAGTATTTT | CASSLAPYAPNVTDTQYF
. | TRBJ2-5 | TRBV18 | . | TGTGCCAGCTCACCAAATCCCCGGGGCGAGGAGACCCAGTACTTC | CASSPNPRGEETQYF
. | TRBJ1-1 | TRBV28 | . | TGTGCCAGCAGTAAGGGACAGAACACTGAAGCTTTCTTT | CASSKGQNTEAFF
. | TRBJ2-3 | TRBV5-6 | . | TGTGCCAGCAGCTCACTTAGGGGGGATACGCAGTATTTT | CASSSLRGDTQYF
. | TRBJ1-1 | TRBV7-9 | . | TGTGCCAGCAGCTTTGGGAGCCCCGGACCTGAAGCTTTCTTT | CASSFGSPGPEAFF
. | TRBJ2-1 | TRBV4-1 | . | TGCGCCAGCAGCCCGCCAAGGACCCCCGGGCAGTTCTTC | CASSPPRTPGQFF
. | TRBJ2-1 | TRBV10-2 | . | TGCGCCAGCAGTGAGTTCGGTGGGATGAAGTTCTTC | CASSEFGGMKFF
. | TRBJ2-7 | TRBV11-1 | . | TGTGCCAGCAGATTGTCCATCCTGGCACTCGAGCAGTACTTC | CASRLSILALEQYF